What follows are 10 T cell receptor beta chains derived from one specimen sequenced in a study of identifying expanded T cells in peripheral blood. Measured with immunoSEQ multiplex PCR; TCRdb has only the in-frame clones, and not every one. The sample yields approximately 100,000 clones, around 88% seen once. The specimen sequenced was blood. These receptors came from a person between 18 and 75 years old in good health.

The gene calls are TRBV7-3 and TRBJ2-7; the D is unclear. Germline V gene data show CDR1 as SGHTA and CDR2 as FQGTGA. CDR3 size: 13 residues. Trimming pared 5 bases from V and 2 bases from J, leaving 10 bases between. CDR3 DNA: TGTGCCAGCAGCCCACAGACCCCCTACGAGCAGTACTTC. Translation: CASSPQTPYEQYF.

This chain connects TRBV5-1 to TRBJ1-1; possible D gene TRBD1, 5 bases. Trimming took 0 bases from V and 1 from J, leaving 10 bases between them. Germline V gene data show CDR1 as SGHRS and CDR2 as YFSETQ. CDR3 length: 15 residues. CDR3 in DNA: TGCGCCAGCAGCTTGGGGGCAGGGTCGAACACTGAAGCTTTCTTT. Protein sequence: CASSLGAGSNTEAFF. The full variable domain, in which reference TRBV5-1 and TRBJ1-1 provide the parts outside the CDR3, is KAGVTQTPRYLIKTRGQQVTLSCSPISGHRSVSWYQQTPGQGLQFLFEYFSETQRNKGNFPGRFSGRQFSNSRSEMNVSTLELGDSALYLCASSLGAGSNTEAFFGQGTRLTVV.

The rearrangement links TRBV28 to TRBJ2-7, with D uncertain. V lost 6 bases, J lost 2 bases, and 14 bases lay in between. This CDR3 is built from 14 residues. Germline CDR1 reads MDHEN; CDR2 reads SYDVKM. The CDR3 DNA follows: TGTGCCAGCAGAGGACCTATGCGCACCTACGAGCAGTACTTC. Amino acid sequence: CASRGPMRTYEQYF. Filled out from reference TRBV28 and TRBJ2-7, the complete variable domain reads DVKVTQSSRYLVKRTGEKVFLECVQDMDHENMFWYRQDPGLGLRLIYFSYDVKMKEKGDIPEGYSVSREKKERFSLILESASTNQTSMYLCASRGPMRTYEQYFGPGTRLTVT.

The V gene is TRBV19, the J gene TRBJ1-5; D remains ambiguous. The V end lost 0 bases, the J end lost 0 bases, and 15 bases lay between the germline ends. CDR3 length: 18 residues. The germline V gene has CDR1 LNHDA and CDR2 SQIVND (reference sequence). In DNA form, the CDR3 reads TGTGCCAGTAGTATAGATTACGGTCGGGGTTATAGCAATCAGCCCCAGCATTTT. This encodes CASSIDYGRGYSNQPQHF. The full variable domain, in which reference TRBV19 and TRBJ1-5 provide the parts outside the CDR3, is DGGITQSPKYLFRKEGQNVTLSCEQNLNHDAMYWYRQDPGQGLRLIYYSQIVNDFQKGDIAEGYSVSREKKESFPLTVTSAQKNPTAFYLCASSIDYGRGYSNQPQHFGDGTRLSIL.

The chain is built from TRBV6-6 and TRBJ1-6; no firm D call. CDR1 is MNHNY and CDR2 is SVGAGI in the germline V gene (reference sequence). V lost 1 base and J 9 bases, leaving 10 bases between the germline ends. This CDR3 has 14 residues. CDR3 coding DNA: TGTGCCAGCAGTTACTTCCTGTCTAGTTCACCCCTCCACTTT. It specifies CASSYFLSSSPLHF.

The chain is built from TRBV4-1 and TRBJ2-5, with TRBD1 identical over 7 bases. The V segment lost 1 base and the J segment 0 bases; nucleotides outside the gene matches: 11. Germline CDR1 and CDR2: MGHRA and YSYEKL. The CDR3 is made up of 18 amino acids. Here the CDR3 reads CASSQVIVKGAYQETQYF. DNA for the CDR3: TGCGCCAGCAGCCAAGTCATCGTGAAGGGGGCCTACCAAGAGACCCAGTACTTC.

Here the CDR3 reads CASSEEPSGSHEQYF. The CDR3 region has the DNA TGTGCCAGCAGTGAAGAGCCTAGCGGGAGCCACGAGCAGTACTTC. The V call is TRBV6-1, the J call TRBJ2-7, with TRBD2 identical over 10 bases. The germline V gene encodes CDR1 MNHNS and CDR2 SASEGT. The CDR3 covers 15 residues. Trimming took 1 base from V and 5 from J; bases not matched to a gene: 5.

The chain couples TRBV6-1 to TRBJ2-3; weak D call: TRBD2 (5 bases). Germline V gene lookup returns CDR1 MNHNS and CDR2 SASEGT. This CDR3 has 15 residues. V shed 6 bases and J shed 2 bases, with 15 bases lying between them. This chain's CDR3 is CASSRRPGFTDTQYF. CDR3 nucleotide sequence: TGTGCCAGCAGCCGGAGGCCTGGCTTCACAGATACGCAGTATTTT.

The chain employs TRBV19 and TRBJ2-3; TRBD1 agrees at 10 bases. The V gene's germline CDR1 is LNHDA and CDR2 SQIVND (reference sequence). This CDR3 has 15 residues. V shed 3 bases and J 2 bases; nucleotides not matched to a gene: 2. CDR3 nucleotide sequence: TGTGCCAGTAGTATCGGGACAGGGGACACAGATACGCAGTATTTT. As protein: CASSIGTGDTDTQYF. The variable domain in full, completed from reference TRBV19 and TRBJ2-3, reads DGGITQSPKYLFRKEGQNVTLSCEQNLNHDAMYWYRQDPGQGLRLIYYSQIVNDFQKGDIAEGYSVSREKKESFPLTVTSAQKNPTAFYLCASSIGTGDTDTQYFGPGTRLTVL.

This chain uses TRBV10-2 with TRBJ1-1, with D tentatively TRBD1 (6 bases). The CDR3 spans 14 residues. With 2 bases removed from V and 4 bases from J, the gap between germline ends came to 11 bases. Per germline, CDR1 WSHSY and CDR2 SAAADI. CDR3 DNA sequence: TGCGCCAGCAGTGAGAGAGGGGGGGGCACTGAAGCTTTCTTT. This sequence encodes CASSERGGGTEAFF.